Following are 3 T cell receptor beta chains from one sample sequenced in a study of CD8+ T cells in alopecia areata listed by TCRdb under 2018. Libraries were built with the immunoSEQ multiplex PCR assay. For TCR sequencing, RNA was extracted from every sample and reverse transcribed into cDNA to serve as template. Entries here come from immuneACCESS through TCRdb and include only in-frame sequences with V and J called. Some clones fail to appear in such tables; in the studies checked, an unresolved V gene covers under half of the shortfall, and the cause of the remainder is unknown. For this sample the table gives 100,000 to 120,000 clones, of which 50% to 70% were detected only once. Together, the top ten hold roughly 25% of the sample. The sequencing input was NKG2D-low CD8+ T cells sorted from blood. The meaning of the sample's cell subset or site label: sorted CD8+ NKG2D-low blood T cells. The receptors stem from a human donor with alopecia areata.

The chain uses TRBV18 and TRBJ1-5, with a tentative D call TRBD1 (5 bases). There are 14 residues in the CDR3. CDR1 KGHSH and CDR2 LQKENI come from the germline V gene. V was clipped by 6 bases and J by 3 bases, with 12 bases between them. CDR3 nucleotides: TGTGCCAGCTCTCCTATCGGGGCCAATCAGCCCCAGCATTTT. It codes for CASSPIGANQPQHF.

This clone was recorded only once. The chain combines TRBV27 with TRBJ1-5; D gene uncertain. V was shortened by 2 bases and J by 4 bases, with 6 bases between the two germline ends. Germline V gene lookup returns CDR1 MNHEY and CDR2 SMNVEV (reference sequence). This CDR3 has 13 amino acids. CDR3 bases: TGTGCCAGCAGTTTAGTCGTGAATCAGCCCCAGCATTTT. This gives the protein CASSLVVNQPQHF.

V and J are TRBV13 and TRBJ1-1, with D tentatively TRBD1 (5 bases). Trimming cost V 1 base and J 3 bases, with 9 bases left between them. Germline CDR1 is PRHDT and CDR2 is FYEKMQ (reference sequence). The CDR3 contains 14 residues. The CDR3 spells CASSLAPGDTEAFF. CDR3 nucleotide sequence: TGTGCCAGCAGCTTAGCCCCGGGGGACACTGAAGCTTTCTTT.